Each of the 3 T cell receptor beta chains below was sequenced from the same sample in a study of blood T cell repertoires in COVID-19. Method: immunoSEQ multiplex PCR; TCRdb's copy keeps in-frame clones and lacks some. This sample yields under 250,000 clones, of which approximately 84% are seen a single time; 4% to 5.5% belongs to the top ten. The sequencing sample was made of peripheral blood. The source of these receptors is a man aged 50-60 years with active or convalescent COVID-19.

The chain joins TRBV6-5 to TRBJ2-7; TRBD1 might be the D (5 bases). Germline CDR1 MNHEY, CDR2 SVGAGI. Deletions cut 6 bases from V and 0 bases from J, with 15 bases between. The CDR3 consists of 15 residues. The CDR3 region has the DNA TGTGCCAGCAGATCCTCGTGGACAAGCTCCTACGAGCAGTACTTC. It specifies CASRSSWTSSYEQYF.

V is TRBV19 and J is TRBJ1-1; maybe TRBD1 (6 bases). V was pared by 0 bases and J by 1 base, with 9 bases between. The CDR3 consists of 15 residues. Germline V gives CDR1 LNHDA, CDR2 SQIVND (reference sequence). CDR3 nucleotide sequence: TGTGCCAGTAGTATAGAGACAGGAACGAACACTGAAGCTTTCTTT. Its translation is CASSIETGTNTEAFF.

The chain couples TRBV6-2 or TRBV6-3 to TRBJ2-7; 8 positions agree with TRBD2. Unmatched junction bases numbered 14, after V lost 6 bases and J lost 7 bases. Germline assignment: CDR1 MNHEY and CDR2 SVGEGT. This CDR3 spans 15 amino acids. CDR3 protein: CASSTRPGGAWEQYF. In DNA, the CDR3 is TGTGCCAGCAGCACAAGGCCCGGGGGGGCTTGGGAGCAGTACTTC.